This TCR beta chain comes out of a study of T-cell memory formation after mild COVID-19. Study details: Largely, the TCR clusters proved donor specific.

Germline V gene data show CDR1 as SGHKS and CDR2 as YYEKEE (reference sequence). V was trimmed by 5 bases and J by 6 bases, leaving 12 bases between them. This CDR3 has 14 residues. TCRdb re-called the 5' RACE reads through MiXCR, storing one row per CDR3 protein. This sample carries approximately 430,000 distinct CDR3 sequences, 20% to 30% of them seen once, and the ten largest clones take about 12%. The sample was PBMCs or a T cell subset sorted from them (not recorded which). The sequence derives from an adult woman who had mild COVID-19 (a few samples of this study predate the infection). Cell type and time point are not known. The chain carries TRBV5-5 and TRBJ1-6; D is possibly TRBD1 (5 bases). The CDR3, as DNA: TGTGCCAGCAGTGTGGGGGGAACTAATTCACCCCTCCACTTT. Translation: CASSVGGTNSPLHF.